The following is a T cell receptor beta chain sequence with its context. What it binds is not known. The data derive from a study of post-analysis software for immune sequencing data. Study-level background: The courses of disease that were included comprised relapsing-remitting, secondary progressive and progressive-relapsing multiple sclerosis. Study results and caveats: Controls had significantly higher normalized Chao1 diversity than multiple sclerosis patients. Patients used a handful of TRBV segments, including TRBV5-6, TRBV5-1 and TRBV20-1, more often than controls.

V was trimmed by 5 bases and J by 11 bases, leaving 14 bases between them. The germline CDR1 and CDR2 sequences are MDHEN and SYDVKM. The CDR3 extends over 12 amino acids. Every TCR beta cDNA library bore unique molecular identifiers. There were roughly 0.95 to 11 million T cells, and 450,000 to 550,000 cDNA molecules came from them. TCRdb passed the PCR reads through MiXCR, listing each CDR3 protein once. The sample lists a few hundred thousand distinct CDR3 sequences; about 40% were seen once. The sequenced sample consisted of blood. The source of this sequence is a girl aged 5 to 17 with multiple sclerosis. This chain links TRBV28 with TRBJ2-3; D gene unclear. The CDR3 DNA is TGTGCCAGCAGTCCATCTCTCCGTGGGCAGTATTTT. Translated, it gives CASSPSLRGQYF.